This record concerns one T cell receptor (beta chain) sequence. The antigen remains undetermined. CD8+ and CD4+ T cells taken from blood had their TCR beta sequenced. Bulk CD8+ and CD4+ cells came from magnetic negative isolation; CD8+ TEMRA by FACS. This sample was taken from a study of CD8 T cells in Susac syndrome. With random hexamers, about 0.45 to 1 ug RNA was reverse transcribed. Amplification of TCR beta CDR3 by immunoSEQ multiplex PCR spanned 54 Vbeta and 13 Jbeta. A single record per CDR3 protein comes from TCRdb applying MiXCR to the immunoSEQ multiplex PCR reads. The sample yields about 150,000 distinct CDR3 sequences, 94% seen once. Study results and caveats: A relatively small number of individuals underwent TCR sequencing and HLA analysis.

Looked up from germline, CDR1 is KGHSH and CDR2 is LQKENI. The ends lost 3 bases at V and 7 bases at J; junction bases unmatched: 4. This CDR3 has 15 amino acids. The receptor comes from a human donor in good health. The chain has TRBV18 and TRBJ2-2, with TRBD1 matching over 11 bases. The sample comprised CD4+ T cells from PBMCs. The CDR3 DNA follows: TGTGCCAGCTCACCTCGGACAGGGGGCGTCGGGGAGCTGTTTTTT. The encoded protein is CASSPRTGGVGELFF.